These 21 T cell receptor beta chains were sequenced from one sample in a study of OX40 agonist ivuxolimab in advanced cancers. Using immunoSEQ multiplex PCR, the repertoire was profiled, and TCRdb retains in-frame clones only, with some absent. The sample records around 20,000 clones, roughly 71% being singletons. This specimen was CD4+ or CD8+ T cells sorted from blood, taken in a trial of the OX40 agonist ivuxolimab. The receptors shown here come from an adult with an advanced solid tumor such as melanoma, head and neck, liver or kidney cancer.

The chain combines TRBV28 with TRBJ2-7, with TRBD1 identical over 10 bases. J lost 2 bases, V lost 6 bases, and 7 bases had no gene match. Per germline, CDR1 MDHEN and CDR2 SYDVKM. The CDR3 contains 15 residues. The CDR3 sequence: CASSPLGTGAYEQYF. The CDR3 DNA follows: TGTGCCAGCAGCCCTTTGGGGACAGGGGCCTACGAGCAGTACTTC.

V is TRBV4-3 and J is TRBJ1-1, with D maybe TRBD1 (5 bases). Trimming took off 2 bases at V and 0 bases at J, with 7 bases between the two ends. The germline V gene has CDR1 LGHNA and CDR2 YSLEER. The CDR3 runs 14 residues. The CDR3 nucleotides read TGCGCCAGCAGCCAACAGGGTTTGAACACTGAAGCTTTCTTT. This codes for CASSQQGLNTEAFF.

DNA of the CDR3: TGTGCCAGCAGCCCTTCCCTAGCGGGGGAGGACAATGAGCAGTTCTTC. It encodes CASSPSLAGEDNEQFF. V usage is TRBV13 and J usage is TRBJ2-1, with TRBD2 identical over 10 bases. This CDR3 comprises 16 residues. Losses at the gene ends were 5 bases for V and 5 bases for J; bases not matched to a gene: 9. Germline V gene sequence: CDR1 PRHDT, CDR2 FYEKMQ (reference sequence).

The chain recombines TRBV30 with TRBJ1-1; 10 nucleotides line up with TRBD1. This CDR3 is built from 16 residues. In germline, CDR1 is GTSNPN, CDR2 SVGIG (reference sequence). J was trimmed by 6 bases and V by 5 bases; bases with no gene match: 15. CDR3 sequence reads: CAWLSRDRGRAPEAFF. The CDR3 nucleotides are TGTGCCTGGCTCTCCCGGGACAGGGGCCGCGCTCCTGAAGCTTTCTTT.

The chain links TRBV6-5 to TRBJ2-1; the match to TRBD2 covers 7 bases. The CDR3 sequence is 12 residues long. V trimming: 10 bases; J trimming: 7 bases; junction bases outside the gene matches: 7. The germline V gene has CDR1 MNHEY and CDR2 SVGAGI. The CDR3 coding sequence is TGTGCCACCTCAGCGGGGCCGAATGAGCAGTTCTTC. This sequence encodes CATSAGPNEQFF.

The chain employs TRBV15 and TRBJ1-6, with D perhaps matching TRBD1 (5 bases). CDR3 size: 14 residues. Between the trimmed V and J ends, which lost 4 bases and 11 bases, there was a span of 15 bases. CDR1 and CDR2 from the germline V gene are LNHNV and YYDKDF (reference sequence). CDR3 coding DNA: TGTGCCACCAGCATAAAAAGGGACTCAGCACCCCTCCACTTT. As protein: CATSIKRDSAPLHF.

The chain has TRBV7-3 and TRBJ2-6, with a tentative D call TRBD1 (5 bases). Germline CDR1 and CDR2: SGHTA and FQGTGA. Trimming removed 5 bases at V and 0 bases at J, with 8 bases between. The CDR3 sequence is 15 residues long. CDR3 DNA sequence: TGTGCCAGCAGCCTGACAGACTCTGGGGCCAACGTCCTGACTTTC. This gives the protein CASSLTDSGANVLTF.

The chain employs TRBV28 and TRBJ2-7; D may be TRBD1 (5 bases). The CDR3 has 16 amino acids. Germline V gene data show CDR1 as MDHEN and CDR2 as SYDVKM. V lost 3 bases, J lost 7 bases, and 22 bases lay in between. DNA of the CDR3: TGTGCCAGCAGTTTTCCGACAGAGCCCGCGGTGAAGGAGCAGTACTTC. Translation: CASSFPTEPAVKEQYF.

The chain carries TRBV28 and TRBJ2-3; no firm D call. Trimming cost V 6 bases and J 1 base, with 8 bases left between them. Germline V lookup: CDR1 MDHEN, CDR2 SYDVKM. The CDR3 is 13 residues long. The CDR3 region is CASRRRRTDTQYF. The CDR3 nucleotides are TGTGCCAGCAGGAGGAGACGCACAGATACGCAGTATTTT.

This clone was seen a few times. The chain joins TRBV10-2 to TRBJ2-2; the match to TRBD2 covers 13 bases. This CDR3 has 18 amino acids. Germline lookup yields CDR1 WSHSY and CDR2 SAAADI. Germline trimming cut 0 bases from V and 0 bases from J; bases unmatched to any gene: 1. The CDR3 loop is CASSESGTSGANTGELFF. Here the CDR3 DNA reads TGCGCCAGCAGTGAGTCGGGGACTAGCGGGGCGAACACCGGGGAGCTGTTTTTT.

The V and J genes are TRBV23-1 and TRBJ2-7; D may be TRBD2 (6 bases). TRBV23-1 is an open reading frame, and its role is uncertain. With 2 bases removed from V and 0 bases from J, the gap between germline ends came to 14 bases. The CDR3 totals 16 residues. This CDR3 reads CASSQPGLSGSYEQYF. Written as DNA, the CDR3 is TGCGCCAGCAGTCAACCGGGACTCTCAGGCTCCTACGAGCAGTACTTC.

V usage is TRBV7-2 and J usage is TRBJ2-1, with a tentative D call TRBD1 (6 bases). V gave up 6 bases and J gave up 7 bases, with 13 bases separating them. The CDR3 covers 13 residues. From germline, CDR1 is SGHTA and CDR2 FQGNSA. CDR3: CASSSLGANEQFF. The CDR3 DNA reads TGTGCCAGCAGTTCTCTGGGGGCGAATGAGCAGTTCTTC.

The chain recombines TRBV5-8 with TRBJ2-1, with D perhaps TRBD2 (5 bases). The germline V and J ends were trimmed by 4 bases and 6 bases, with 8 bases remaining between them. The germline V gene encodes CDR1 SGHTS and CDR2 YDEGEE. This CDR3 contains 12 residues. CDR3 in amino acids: CASSTLGNEQFF. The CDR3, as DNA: TGTGCCAGCAGCACACTAGGCAATGAGCAGTTCTTC. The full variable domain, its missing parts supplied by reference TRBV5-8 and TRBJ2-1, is EAGVTQSPTHLIKTRGQQATLRCSPISGHTSVYWYQQALGLGLQFLLWYDEGEERNRGNFPPRFSGRQFPNYSSELNVNALELEDSALYLCASSTLGNEQFFGPGTRLTVL.

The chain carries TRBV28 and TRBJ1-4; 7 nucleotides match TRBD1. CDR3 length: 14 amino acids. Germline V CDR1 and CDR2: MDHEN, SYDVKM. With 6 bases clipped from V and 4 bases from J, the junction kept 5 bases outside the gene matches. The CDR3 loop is CASRQQGFNEKLFF. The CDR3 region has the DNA TGTGCCAGCAGGCAACAGGGGTTTAATGAAAAACTGTTTTTT.

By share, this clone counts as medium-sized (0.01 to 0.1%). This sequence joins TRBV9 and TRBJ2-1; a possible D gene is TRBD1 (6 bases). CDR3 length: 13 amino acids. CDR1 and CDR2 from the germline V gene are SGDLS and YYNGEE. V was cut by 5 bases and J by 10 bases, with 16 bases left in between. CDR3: CASRGEGVGEQFF. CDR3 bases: TGTGCCAGCAGGGGCGAGGGGGTAGGCGAGCAGTTCTTC.

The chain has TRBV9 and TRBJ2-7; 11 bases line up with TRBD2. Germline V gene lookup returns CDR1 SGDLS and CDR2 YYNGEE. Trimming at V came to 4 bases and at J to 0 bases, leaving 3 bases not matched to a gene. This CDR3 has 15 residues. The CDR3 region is CASSPTSGSSYEQYF. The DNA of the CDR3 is TGTGCCAGCAGCCCAACTAGCGGGAGCTCCTACGAGCAGTACTTC.

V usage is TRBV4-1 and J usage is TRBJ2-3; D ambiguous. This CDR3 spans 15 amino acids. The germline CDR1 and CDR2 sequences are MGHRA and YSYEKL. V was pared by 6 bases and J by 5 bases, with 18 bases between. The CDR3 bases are TGCGCCAGCAGTACAGAGAGTCTAAAGGGAGATACGCAGTATTTT. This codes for CASSTESLKGDTQYF.

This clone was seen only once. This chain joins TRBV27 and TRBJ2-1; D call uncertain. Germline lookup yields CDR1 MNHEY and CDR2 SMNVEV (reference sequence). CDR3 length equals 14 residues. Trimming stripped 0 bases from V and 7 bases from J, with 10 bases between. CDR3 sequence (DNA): TGTGCCAGCAGTTTATCGGGAACGCAAAATGAGCAGTTCTTC. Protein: CASSLSGTQNEQFF.

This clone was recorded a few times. The CDR3 loop is CASSPLPGLAVDGELFF. The CDR3 DNA reads TGTGCCAGCAGCCCGCTGCCGGGACTAGCGGTGGACGGGGAGCTGTTTTTT. The rearrangement joins TRBV11-2 to TRBJ2-2; 11 nucleotides agree with TRBD2. The V and J ends lost 5 bases and 7 bases, in that order; junction bases with no gene match: 12. The CDR3 length is 17 residues. Germline-derived CDR1 and CDR2 are SGHAT and FQNNGV.

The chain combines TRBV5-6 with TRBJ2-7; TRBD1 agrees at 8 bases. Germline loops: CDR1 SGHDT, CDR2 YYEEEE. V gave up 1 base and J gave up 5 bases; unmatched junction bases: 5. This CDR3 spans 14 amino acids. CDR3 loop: CASSLQDRDHEQYF. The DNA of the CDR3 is TGTGCCAGCAGCTTGCAGGACAGGGACCACGAGCAGTACTTC. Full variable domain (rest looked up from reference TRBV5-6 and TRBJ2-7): DAGVTQSPTHLIKTRGQQVTLRCSPKSGHDTVSWYQQALGQGPQFIFQYYEEEERQRGNFPDRFSGHQFPNYSSELNVNALLLGDSALYLCASSLQDRDHEQYFGPGTRLTVT.

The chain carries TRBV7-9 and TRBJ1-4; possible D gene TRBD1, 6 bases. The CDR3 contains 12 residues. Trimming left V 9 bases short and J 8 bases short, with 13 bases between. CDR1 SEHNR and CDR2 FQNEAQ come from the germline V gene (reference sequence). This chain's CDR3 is CASVGAGEKLFF. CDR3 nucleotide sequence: TGTGCCAGTGTGGGGGCCGGGGAAAAACTGTTTTTT.